The sequence of this T cell receptor beta chain was determined in a study of shared clonotypes between healthy human individuals. Study results and caveats: Lower generation probabilities were found for non-shared clonotypes than for those shared by all four donors. Naive subsets generally had larger estimated richness than memory subsets. Rarefaction analysis demonstrated incomplete sorted-subset sequencing notwithstanding large depth.

Germline V CDR1 and CDR2: MGHDK, SYGVNS. The V gene end was trimmed by 5 bases and the J gene end by 4 bases; junction bases not matched to a gene: 1. CDR3 length: 14 amino acids. Samples underwent the assay at deep level. TCRdb keeps only in-frame clones here, not all; method: immunoSEQ multiplex PCR. Of under 750,000 clones in the sample, roughly 72% were seen once. This clone was observed a handful of times. Its antigen is unknown. Source material: memory CD4+ T cells sorted from blood. As to subset: CD45RA-negative fraction. The source of this sequence is a woman aged 30 to 39 in good health. The gene calls are TRBV25-1 and TRBJ2-1, with 11 bases that match TRBD2. The CDR3 loop is CASSRLAGYNEQFF. The DNA for the CDR3 is TGTGCCAGCAGTAGACTAGCGGGATACAATGAGCAGTTCTTC.